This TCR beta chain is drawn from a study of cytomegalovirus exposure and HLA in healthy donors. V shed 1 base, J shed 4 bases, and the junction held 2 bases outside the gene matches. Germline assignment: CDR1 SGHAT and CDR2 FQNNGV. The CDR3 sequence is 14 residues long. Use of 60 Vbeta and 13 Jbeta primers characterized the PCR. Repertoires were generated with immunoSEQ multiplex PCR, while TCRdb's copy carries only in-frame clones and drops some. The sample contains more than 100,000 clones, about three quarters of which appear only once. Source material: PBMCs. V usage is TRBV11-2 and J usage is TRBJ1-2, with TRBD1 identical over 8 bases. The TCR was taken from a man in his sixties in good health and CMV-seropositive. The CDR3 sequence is CASSLGQGSYGYTF. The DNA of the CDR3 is TGTGCCAGCAGCTTAGGACAGGGGAGCTATGGCTACACCTTC.